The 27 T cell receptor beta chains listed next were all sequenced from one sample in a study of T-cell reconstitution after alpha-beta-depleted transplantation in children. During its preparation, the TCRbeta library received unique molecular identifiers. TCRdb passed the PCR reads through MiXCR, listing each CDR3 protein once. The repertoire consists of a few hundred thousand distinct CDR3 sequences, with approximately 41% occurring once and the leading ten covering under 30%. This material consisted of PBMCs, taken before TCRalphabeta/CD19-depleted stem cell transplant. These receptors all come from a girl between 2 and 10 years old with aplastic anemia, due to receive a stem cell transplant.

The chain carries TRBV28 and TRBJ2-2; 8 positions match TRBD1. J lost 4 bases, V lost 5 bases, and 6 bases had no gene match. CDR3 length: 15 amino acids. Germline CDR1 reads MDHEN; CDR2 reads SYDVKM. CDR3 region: CASSQRTGRTGELFF. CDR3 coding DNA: TGTGCCAGCAGTCAGAGGACAGGGCGCACCGGGGAGCTGTTTTTT.

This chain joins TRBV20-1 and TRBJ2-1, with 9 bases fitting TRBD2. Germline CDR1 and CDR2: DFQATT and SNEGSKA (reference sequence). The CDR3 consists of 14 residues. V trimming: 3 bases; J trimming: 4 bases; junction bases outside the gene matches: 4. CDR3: CSARIAGAYNEQFF. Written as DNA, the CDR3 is TGCAGTGCTAGGATAGCGGGGGCATACAATGAGCAGTTCTTC.

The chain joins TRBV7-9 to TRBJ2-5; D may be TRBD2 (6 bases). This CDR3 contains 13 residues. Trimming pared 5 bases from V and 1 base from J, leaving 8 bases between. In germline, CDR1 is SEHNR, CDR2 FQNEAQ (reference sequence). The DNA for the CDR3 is TGTGCCAGCAGCGCGGGAAGCCAAGAGACCCAGTACTTC. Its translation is CASSAGSQETQYF.

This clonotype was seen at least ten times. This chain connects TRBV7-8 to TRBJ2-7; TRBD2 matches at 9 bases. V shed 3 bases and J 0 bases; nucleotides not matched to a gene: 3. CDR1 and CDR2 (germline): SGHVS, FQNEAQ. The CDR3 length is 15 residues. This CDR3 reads CASSLGLASSYEQYF. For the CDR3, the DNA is TGTGCCAGCAGCTTGGGACTAGCTAGCTCCTACGAGCAGTACTTC. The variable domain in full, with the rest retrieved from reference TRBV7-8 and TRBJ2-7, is GAGVSQSPRYKVAKRGQDVALRCDPISGHVSLFWYQQALGQGPEFLTYFQNEAQLDKSGLPSDRFFAERPEGSVSTLKIQRTQQEDSAVYLCASSLGLASSYEQYFGPGTRLTVT.

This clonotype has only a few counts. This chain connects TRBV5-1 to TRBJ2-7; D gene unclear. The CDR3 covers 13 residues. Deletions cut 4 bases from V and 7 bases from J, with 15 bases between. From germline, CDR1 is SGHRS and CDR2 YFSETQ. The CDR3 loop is CASSEATLGEQYF. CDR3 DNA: TGCGCCAGCAGCGAAGCGACTCTAGGGGAGCAGTACTTC.

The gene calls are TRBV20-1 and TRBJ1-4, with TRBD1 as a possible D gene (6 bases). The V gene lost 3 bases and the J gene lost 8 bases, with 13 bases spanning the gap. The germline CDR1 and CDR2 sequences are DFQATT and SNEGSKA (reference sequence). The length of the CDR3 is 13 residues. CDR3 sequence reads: CSARHTGREKLFF. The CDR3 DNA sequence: TGCAGTGCTAGGCACACAGGGAGGGAAAAACTGTTTTTT.

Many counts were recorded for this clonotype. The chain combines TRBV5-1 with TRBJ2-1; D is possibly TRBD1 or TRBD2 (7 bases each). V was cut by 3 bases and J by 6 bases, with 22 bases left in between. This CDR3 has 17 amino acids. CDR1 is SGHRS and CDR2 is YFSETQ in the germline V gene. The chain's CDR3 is CASSWGGGKGFPNEQFF. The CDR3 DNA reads TGCGCCAGCAGCTGGGGAGGGGGCAAAGGTTTTCCCAATGAGCAGTTCTTC.

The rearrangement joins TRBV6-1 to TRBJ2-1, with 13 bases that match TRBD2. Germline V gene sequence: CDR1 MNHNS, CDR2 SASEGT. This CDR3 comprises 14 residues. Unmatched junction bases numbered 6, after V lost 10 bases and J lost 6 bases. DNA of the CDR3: TGTGCCACCGCACTAGCGGGAGGGCCCAATGAGCAGTTCTTC. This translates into CATALAGGPNEQFF.

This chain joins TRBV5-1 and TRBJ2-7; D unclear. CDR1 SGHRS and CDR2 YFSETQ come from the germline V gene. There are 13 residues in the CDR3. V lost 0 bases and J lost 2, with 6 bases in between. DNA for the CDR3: TGCGCCAGCAGCTTGGTGGCCACCTACGAGCAGTACTTC. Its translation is CASSLVATYEQYF.

The CDR3 spells CASSLNRGRNTGELFF. The DNA for the CDR3 is TGTGCCAGCAGCTTAAACAGGGGGCGGAACACCGGGGAGCTGTTTTTT. The chain combines TRBV7-9 with TRBJ2-2; 9 bases map to TRBD1. The germline CDR1 and CDR2 sequences are SEHNR and FQNEAQ (reference sequence). Unmatched junction bases numbered 2, after V lost 2 bases and J lost 1 base. This CDR3 region has 16 residues.

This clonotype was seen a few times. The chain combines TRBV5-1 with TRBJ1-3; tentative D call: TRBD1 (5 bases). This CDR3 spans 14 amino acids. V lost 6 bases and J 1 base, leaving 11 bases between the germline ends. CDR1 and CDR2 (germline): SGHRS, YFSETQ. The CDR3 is CASKPGLSGNTIYF. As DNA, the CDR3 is TGCGCCAGCAAGCCGGGGCTTTCTGGAAACACCATATATTTT. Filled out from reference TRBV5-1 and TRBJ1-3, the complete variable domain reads KAGVTQTPRYLIKTRGQQVTLSCSPISGHRSVSWYQQTPGQGLQFLFEYFSETQRNKGNFPGRFSGRQFSNSRSEMNVSTLELGDSALYLCASKPGLSGNTIYFGEGSWLTVV.

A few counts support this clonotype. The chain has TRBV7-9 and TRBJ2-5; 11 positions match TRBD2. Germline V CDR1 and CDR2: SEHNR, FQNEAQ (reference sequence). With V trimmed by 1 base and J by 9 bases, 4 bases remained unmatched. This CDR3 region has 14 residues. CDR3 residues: CASSLDGTSGSQYF. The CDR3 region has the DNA TGTGCCAGCAGCTTAGATGGGACTAGCGGCTCCCAGTACTTC. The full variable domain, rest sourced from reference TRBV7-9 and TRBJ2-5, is DTGVSQNPRHKITKRGQNVTFRCDPISEHNRLYWYRQTLGQGPEFLTYFQNEAQLEKSRLLSDRFSAERPKGSFSTLEIQRTEQGDSAMYLCASSLDGTSGSQYFGPGTRLLVL.

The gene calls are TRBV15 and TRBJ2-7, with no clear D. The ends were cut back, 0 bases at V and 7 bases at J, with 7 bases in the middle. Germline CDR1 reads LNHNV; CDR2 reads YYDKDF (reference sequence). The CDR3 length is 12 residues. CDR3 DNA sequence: TGTGCCACCAGCAGAGAAGATAAGGAGCAGTACTTC. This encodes CATSREDKEQYF.

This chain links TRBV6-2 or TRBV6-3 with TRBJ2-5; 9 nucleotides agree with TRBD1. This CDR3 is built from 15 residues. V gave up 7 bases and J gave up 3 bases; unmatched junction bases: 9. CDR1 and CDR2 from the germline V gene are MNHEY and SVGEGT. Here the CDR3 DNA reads TGTGCCAGCACCCGGGACAGGGTTTATGAAGAGACCCAGTACTTC. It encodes CASTRDRVYEETQYF.

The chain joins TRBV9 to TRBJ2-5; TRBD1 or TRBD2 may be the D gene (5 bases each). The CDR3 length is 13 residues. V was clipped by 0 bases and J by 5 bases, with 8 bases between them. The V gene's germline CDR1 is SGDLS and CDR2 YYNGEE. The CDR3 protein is CASSVEWGETQYF. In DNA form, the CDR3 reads TGTGCCAGCAGCGTAGAGTGGGGGGAGACCCAGTACTTC.

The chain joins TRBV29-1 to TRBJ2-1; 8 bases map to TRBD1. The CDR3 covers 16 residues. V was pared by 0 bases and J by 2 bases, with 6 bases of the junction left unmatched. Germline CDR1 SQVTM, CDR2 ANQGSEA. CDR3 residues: CSVEDKVTGAYNEQFF. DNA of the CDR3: TGCAGCGTTGAAGATAAAGTGACAGGGGCCTACAATGAGCAGTTCTTC.

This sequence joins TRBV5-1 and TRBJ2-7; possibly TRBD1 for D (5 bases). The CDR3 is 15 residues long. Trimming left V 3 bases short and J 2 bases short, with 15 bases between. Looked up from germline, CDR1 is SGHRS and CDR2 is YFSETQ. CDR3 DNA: TGCGCCAGCAGCTGGGGCACGGCACCGGCCTACGAGCAGTACTTC. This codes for CASSWGTAPAYEQYF.

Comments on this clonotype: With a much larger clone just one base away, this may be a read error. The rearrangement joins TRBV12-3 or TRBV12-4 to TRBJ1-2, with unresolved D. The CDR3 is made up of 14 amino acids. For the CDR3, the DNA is TGTGCCAGCAGGCCCGGGCCGTCCTACTATGGCGACACCTTC. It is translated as CASRPGPSYYGDTF.

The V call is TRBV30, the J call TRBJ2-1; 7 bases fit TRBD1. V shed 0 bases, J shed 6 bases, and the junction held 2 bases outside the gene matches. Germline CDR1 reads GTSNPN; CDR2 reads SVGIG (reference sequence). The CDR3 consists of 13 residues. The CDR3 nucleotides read TGTGCCTGGAGTGTGGACAGGCGCAATGAGCAGTTCTTC. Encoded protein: CAWSVDRRNEQFF.

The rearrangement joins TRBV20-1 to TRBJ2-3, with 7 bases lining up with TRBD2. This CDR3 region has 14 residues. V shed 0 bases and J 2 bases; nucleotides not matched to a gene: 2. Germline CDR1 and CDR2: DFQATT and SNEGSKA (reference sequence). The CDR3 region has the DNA TGCAGTGCTAGAGACCAGCGGGACACAGATACGCAGTATTTT. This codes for CSARDQRDTDTQYF.

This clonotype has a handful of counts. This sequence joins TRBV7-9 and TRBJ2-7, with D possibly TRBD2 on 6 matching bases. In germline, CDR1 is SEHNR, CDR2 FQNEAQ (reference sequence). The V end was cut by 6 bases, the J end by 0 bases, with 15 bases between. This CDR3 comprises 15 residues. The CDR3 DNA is TGTGCCAGCAGGGGGGAAGCGACTAGCTCCTACGAGCAGTACTTC. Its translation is CASRGEATSSYEQYF.

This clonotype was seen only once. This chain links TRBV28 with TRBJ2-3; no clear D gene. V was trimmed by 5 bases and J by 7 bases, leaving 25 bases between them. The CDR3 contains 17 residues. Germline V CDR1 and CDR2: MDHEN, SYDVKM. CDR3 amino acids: CASSVPSAATLLYTQYF. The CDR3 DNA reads TGTGCCAGCAGTGTACCTTCGGCCGCTACCCTTCTATATACGCAGTATTTT.

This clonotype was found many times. The CDR3 loop is CASSLAASYEQYF. The CDR3 DNA reads as TGCGCCAGCAGCTTAGCGGCCTCCTACGAGCAGTACTTC. The J gene is TRBJ2-7, the V gene TRBV5-1, with D possibly being TRBD2 (5 bases). The CDR3 is 13 residues long. V dropped 2 bases and J dropped 0 bases, with 6 bases sitting between them. Germline V CDR1 and CDR2: SGHRS, YFSETQ.

The CDR3 spells CAISDYMNTEAFF. As DNA, the CDR3 is TGTGCCATCAGCGACTATATGAACACTGAAGCTTTCTTT. The J gene is TRBJ1-1, the V gene TRBV10-3, with D unresolved. The CDR3 consists of 13 residues. Trimming removed 6 bases at V and 0 bases at J, with 8 bases between. The germline V gene encodes CDR1 ENHRY and CDR2 SYGVKD.

The CDR3 nucleotides read TGCAGTGCTAGTGCGGGGACGGGCGAGCAGTACTTC. Translating gives CSASAGTGEQYF. The chain is built from TRBV20-1 and TRBJ2-7; weak D call: TRBD2 (6 bases). V gave up 3 bases and J gave up 6 bases, with 12 bases separating them. This CDR3 comprises 12 residues. The germline V gene encodes CDR1 DFQATT and CDR2 SNEGSKA (reference sequence).

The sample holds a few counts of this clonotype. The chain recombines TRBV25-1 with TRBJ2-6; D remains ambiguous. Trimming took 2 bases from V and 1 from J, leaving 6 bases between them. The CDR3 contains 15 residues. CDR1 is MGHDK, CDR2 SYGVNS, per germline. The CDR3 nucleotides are TGTGCCAGCAGTGAAGTAGTGTCTGGGGCCAACGTCCTGACTTTC. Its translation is CASSEVVSGANVLTF.

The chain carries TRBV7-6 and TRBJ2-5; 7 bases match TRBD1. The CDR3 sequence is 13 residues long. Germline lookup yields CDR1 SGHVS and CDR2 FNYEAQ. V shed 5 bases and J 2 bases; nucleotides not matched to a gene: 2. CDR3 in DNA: TGTGCCAGCAGCGTGGGACAGCAAGAGACCCAGTACTTC. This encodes CASSVGQQETQYF.